This entry concerns a single TCR beta chain. Its specificity is not known. This entry comes from a study of cytotoxic CD8 clonotypes in ibrutinib-treated CLL. Study results and limitations: Clonality rose at ibrutinib response and fell back toward baseline at progression.

The junction had 6 bases not matched to a gene; V was cut back by 3 bases and J by 3 bases. Germline assignment: CDR1 SGDLS and CDR2 YYNGEE. CDR3 size: 15 residues. Sequencing used immunoSEQ multiplex PCR; TCRdb keeps in-frame clones, though not all of them. The table includes tens of thousands of clones, roughly 69% detected once. V usage is TRBV9 and J usage is TRBJ2-3; TRBD1 matches 8 bases. The TCR comes from a human donor with chronic lymphocytic leukemia. The input for sequencing was PBMCs, taken after 24 months of ibrutinib treatment. Here the CDR3 DNA reads TGTGCCAGCAGCGGAGACAGGGGTAAGACAGATACGCAGTATTTT. Its protein is CASSGDRGKTDTQYF.